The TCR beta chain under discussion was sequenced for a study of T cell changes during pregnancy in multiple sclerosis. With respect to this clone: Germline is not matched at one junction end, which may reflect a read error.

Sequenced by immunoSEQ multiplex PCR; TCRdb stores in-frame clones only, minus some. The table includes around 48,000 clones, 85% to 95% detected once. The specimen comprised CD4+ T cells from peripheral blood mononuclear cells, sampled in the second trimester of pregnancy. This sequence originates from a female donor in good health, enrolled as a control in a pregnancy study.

CDR3 sequence reads: CASSLEGTDNEQFF. Written as DNA, the CDR3 is TGTGCCAGCAGCCTAGAGGGGACAGACAATGAGCAGTTCTTC. The V call is TRBV11-3, the J call TRBJ2-1, with 7 bases fitting TRBD1. CDR3 length equals 14 residues. CDR1 and CDR2 (germline): SGHNT, YENEEA.